The following is a TCR beta chain sequence with its context. There is no known antigen for this receptor. The record has no base qualities; no much larger clone is one base away. The library was produced with RT-PCR. TCRdb names Illumina HiSeq 2500 as the instrument used. The public reads were run again by TCRdb, first through fastp at Q25 and then through MiXCR, and only productive beta chains were kept. One record per CDR3 amino acid sequence lists the most common genes and DNA. This sample lists 610,000 or so distinct CDR3 sequences; around 15% were detected once. The ten largest clones take up over 8.5% of the sample. The data originate from a study of response to subunit inactivated influenza vaccine (dated by TCRdb to about 2018). Context from the whole study: Deep quantitative profiling of the T cell receptor repertoire was used in the study to follow responses to a trivalent subunit inactivated influenza vaccine. Summary of the overall study and its limitations: The authors proposed that each seasonal influenza vaccination may bring in only a limited number of new T cells.

The CDR3 sequence holds 18 residues, the cysteine and phenylalanine included. This entry keeps only the CDR3 DNA: 54 bases, framed from base 1. This receptor was identified in a middle-aged man who received an inactivated influenza vaccine. Donor details come from another sample of the same person, matched by shared clones. The sequencing here drew on PBMCs from blood, taken less than 13 days after vaccination. Recombination joined TRBV21-1 with TRBJ2-2; whether TRBD2, the table's D call, matches the DNA was not checked. TRBV21-1 is flagged as a pseudogene. This receptor carries the CDR3 CASSLRAGGPDDTGELFF. In nucleotides, the sequence is TGTGCCAGCAGCCTAAGAGCGGGAGGGCCAGACGACACCGGGGAGCTGTTTTTT.